One and the same sample provided the 5 T cell receptor beta chains below, sequenced in a study of cytomegalovirus exposure and HLA in healthy donors. The PCR contained 60 Vbeta and 13 Jbeta primers. Libraries were prepared by immunoSEQ multiplex PCR; TCRdb keeps only in-frame clonotypes and omits some of them. The sample has some 130,000 clones, roughly 79% seen once. Sequencing was performed on PBMCs. The receptor set was obtained from a man aged 18 to 29 in good health and CMV-seronegative.

This clone was seen just once. The V call is TRBV7-9, the J call TRBJ2-6, with a tentative D call TRBD1 (5 bases). Trimming stripped 1 base from V and 0 bases from J, with 10 bases between. The CDR3 totals 17 residues. CDR1 and CDR2 from the germline V gene are SEHNR and FQNEAQ (reference sequence). CDR3 coding DNA: TGTGCCAGCAGCTTAGGGGGCAGGGTCTCTGGGGCCAACGTCCTGACTTTC. Its translation: CASSLGGRVSGANVLTF.

This rearrangement joins TRBV6-1 to TRBJ2-7; D unresolved. CDR3 length: 11 residues. Trimming took off 3 bases at V and 5 bases at J, with 5 bases between the two ends. Germline CDR1 and CDR2: MNHNS and SASEGT. Here the CDR3 DNA reads TGTGCCAGCAGTGATACGGACGAGCAGTACTTC. This gives the protein CASSDTDEQYF.

V gene TRBV5-1 combines with J gene TRBJ2-5; 9 positions match TRBD1. The CDR3 has 15 residues. After removal of 3 bases from V and 2 bases from J, the junction contained 5 bases not matched to a gene. The germline CDR1 and CDR2 sequences are SGHRS and YFSETQ. CDR3 DNA sequence: TGCGCCAGCAGCTCCGGGACAGGGTCACAAGAGACCCAGTACTTC. It is translated as CASSSGTGSQETQYF. The full variable domain, rest sourced from reference TRBV5-1 and TRBJ2-5, is KAGVTQTPRYLIKTRGQQVTLSCSPISGHRSVSWYQQTPGQGLQFLFEYFSETQRNKGNFPGRFSGRQFSNSRSEMNVSTLELGDSALYLCASSSGTGSQETQYFGPGTRLLVL.

The chain combines TRBV7-2 with TRBJ2-3, with no clear D. V lost 1 base to trimming and J lost 0 bases, with 8 bases between them. CDR1 SGHTA and CDR2 FQGNSA come from the germline V gene. The CDR3 consists of 15 residues. The CDR3 loop reads CASSLVFRSTDTQYF. CDR3 nucleotides: TGTGCCAGCAGCTTAGTTTTCAGGAGCACAGATACGCAGTATTTT.

This chain joins TRBV7-6 and TRBJ2-2; 8 nucleotides agree with TRBD1. CDR3 length equals 14 residues. The germline V gene has CDR1 SGHVS and CDR2 FNYEAQ. J lost 4 bases, V lost 2 bases, and 0 bases had no gene match. The CDR3 loop is CASSLTGGTGELFF. DNA of the CDR3: TGTGCCAGCAGCTTAACAGGGGGCACCGGGGAGCTGTTTTTT.